The present T cell receptor beta chain was sequenced within a study of blood T cell repertoires in COVID-19. V lost 5 bases, J lost 0 bases, and 16 bases lay in between. The CDR3 totals 17 residues. CDR1 and CDR2 from the germline V gene are MGHDK and SYGVNS. Profiling relied on immunoSEQ multiplex PCR, and the TCRdb table lists in-frame clones only, not all of them. The sample shows under 150,000 clones, over 75% of them seen only once. The chain couples TRBV25-1 to TRBJ2-2, with D perhaps matching TRBD1 (6 bases). Input material: peripheral blood. This TCR was sampled from a man aged 80 or over with acute or convalescent COVID-19. DNA of the CDR3: TGTGCCAGCAGTTTGAAATGGGGGCCACCGAACACCGGGGAGCTGTTTTTT. Encoded protein: CASSLKWGPPNTGELFF.